These T cell receptor beta chains were read from a single sample in a study of blood T cell repertoires in COVID-19. Only in-frame clones appear in the TCRdb table, and some are missing; sequencing was by immunoSEQ multiplex PCR. The repertoire consists of 260,000 or so clones, with 85% occurring once and the leading ten covering about 2.5%. Input material: PBMCs or T cells enriched from blood (not recorded which). The source of these receptors is a woman aged 45-59 years who had recovered from COVID-19. Both conserved end residues are part of each CDR3. The order of the fields is CDR3 protein, CDR3 DNA, clone size, J gene, V gene, D gene. D genes are given only for firm matches. A clone size is listed for some rows: how often the clone was seen (once, few, many), or a class if it is expanded.

CDR3: CAYSTGTNYGYTF; DNA: TGTGCCTATTCGACAGGGACTAACTATGGCTACACCTTC; size: -; J: TRBJ1-2; V: TRBV30; D: TRBD1
CDR3: CASEGGDWDEQYF; DNA: TGTGCCAGCGAAGGCGGGGACTGGGACGAGCAGTACTTC; size: -; J: TRBJ2-7; V: TRBV3-1/TRBV3-2; D: -
CDR3: CASSEYLRVNYEQYF; DNA: TGTGCCAGCAGTGAGTACCTACGAGTGAACTACGAGCAGTACTTC; size: -; J: TRBJ2-7; V: TRBV6-1; D: -
CDR3: CASGPETWTAQETQYF; DNA: TGTGCCAGCGGACCCGAGACTTGGACAGCACAAGAGACCCAGTACTTC; size: -; J: TRBJ2-5; V: TRBV21-1; D: -
CDR3: CASSLGLGGVEQYF; DNA: TGTGCCAGCAGCTTAGGTTTGGGGGGGGTGGAGCAGTACTTC; size: -; J: TRBJ2-7; V: TRBV7-2; D: TRBD2
CDR3: CASSLSGQVLETQYF; DNA: TGTGCCAGCAGTTTATCTGGACAGGTGCTAGAGACCCAGTACTTC; size: once; J: TRBJ2-5; V: TRBV27; D: TRBD1
CDR3: CASSLRQANTGELFF; DNA: TGTGCCAGCAGTTTGCGCCAGGCGAACACCGGGGAGCTGTTTTTT; size: -; J: TRBJ2-2; V: TRBV28; D: -
CDR3: CATSIDRGARGYTF; DNA: TGTGCCACCAGCATAGACAGGGGGGCAAGGGGCTACACCTTC; size: once; J: TRBJ1-2; V: TRBV15; D: TRBD1
CDR3: CASSRTGQGRMAQYF; DNA: TGTGCCAGCTCCCGGACCGGACAGGGGAGGATGGCCCAGTACTTC; size: -; J: TRBJ2-5; V: TRBV18; D: TRBD1
CDR3: CASSHLFDRVYTF; DNA: TGCGCCAGCAGCCACTTATTTGACAGGGTCTACACCTTC; size: -; J: TRBJ1-2; V: TRBV4-1; D: TRBD1
CDR3: CASSSAGGPGTGELFF; DNA: TGTGCCAGCAGTTCGGCGGGGGGCCCGGGCACCGGGGAGCTGTTTTTT; size: -; J: TRBJ2-2; V: TRBV28; D: TRBD2
CDR3: CASSPDRGGTSSNEQFF; DNA: TGTGCCAGCAGCCCTGATAGGGGGGGGACTAGCAGCAATGAGCAGTTCTTC; size: -; J: TRBJ2-1; V: TRBV7-6; D: TRBD2
CDR3: CAVREGSEAQYF; DNA: TGTGCCGTACGAGAGGGATCGGAGGCCCAGTACTTC; size: -; J: TRBJ2-5; V: TRBV12-3/TRBV12-4; D: -
CDR3: CAGGAGKFTDTQYF; DNA: TGTGCGGGGGGGGCAGGGAAATTTACAGATACGCAGTATTTT; size: -; J: TRBJ2-3; V: TRBV6-5; D: -
CDR3: CASSEYAAGLPREQYF; DNA: TGCGCCAGCAGTGAGTATGCGGCAGGACTACCGCGCGAGCAGTACTTC; size: -; J: TRBJ2-7; V: TRBV10-2; D: -
CDR3: CASRPRTALTEAFF; DNA: TGTGCCAGCAGACCCAGGACAGCCCTGACTGAAGCTTTCTTT; size: -; J: TRBJ1-1; V: TRBV2; D: -
CDR3: CASSLDRSSGNTIYF; DNA: TGTGCCAGCAGTTTAGACCGGAGCTCTGGAAACACCATATATTTT; size: -; J: TRBJ1-3; V: TRBV27; D: -
CDR3: CASSHTGYKAFF; DNA: TGTGCCAGCAGCCATACAGGGTATAAAGCTTTCTTT; size: -; J: TRBJ1-1; V: TRBV3-1/TRBV3-2; D: -
CDR3: CASSSLASGPQETQYF; DNA: TGCGCCAGCAGCTCCCTAGCGTCTGGTCCGCAAGAGACCCAGTACTTC; size: -; J: TRBJ2-5; V: TRBV5-1; D: -
CDR3: CASSQDLRGTEAFF; DNA: TGTGCCAGCAGCCAAGATCTCCGGGGCACTGAAGCTTTCTTT; size: -; J: TRBJ1-1; V: TRBV3-1/TRBV3-2; D: -
CDR3: CASSQAQTNSPLHF; DNA: TGTGCCAGCAGCCAAGCACAAACTAATTCACCCCTCCACTTT; size: -; J: TRBJ1-6; V: TRBV3-1/TRBV3-2; D: -
CDR3: CASSVAGTSSTDTQYF; DNA: TGTGCCAGCAGTGTTGCGGGGACTTCTAGCACAGATACGCAGTATTTT; size: -; J: TRBJ2-3; V: TRBV2; D: -
CDR3: CSVVLAGGNTDTQYF; DNA: TGCAGCGTTGTACTAGCGGGGGGGAACACAGATACGCAGTATTTT; size: -; J: TRBJ2-3; V: TRBV29-1; D: TRBD2
CDR3: CAWSRAEVDVNYGYTF; DNA: TGTGCCTGGAGTAGGGCGGAGGTGGACGTTAACTATGGCTACACCTTC; size: -; J: TRBJ1-2; V: TRBV30; D: -
CDR3: CAWREPQGASGNTIYF; DNA: TGTGCCTGGAGAGAACCACAGGGGGCATCTGGAAACACCATATATTTT; size: -; J: TRBJ1-3; V: TRBV30; D: TRBD1
CDR3: CASSLGFGTSGGADTQYF; DNA: TGCGCCAGCAGCTTGGGCTTTGGGACTAGCGGGGGGGCAGATACGCAGTATTTT; size: -; J: TRBJ2-3; V: TRBV5-1; D: TRBD2
CDR3: CASSSRTSATDTQYF; DNA: TGTGCCAGCAGCTCCCGGACTAGCGCCACAGATACGCAGTATTTT; size: -; J: TRBJ2-3; V: TRBV5-4; D: TRBD2
CDR3: CAINGQGRDGYTF; DNA: TGTGCCATCAACGGACAGGGGAGGGATGGCTACACCTTC; size: -; J: TRBJ1-2; V: TRBV10-3; D: TRBD1
CDR3: CASRLGLAGGEQYF; DNA: TGTGCCAGCCGTCTGGGGCTAGCGGGAGGTGAGCAGTACTTC; size: -; J: TRBJ2-7; V: TRBV2; D: TRBD2
CDR3: CASRSGAGNQPQHF; DNA: TGCGCCAGCAGATCAGGGGCGGGCAATCAGCCCCAGCATTTT; size: -; J: TRBJ1-5; V: TRBV10-2; D: -
CDR3: CASSYAGTGGETQYF; DNA: TGTGCCAGCAGTTACGCCGGGACAGGGGGTGAGACCCAGTACTTC; size: -; J: TRBJ2-5; V: TRBV6-2/TRBV6-3; D: TRBD1
CDR3: CASTGTRASNEQFF; DNA: TGTGCCAGTACCGGGACTAGGGCCTCCAATGAGCAGTTCTTC; size: once; J: TRBJ2-1; V: TRBV19; D: TRBD2
CDR3: CASSRMDRGMNTEAFF; DNA: TGTGCCAGCTCACGAATGGACAGGGGGATGAACACTGAAGCTTTCTTT; size: -; J: TRBJ1-1; V: TRBV18; D: TRBD1
CDR3: CASSPRDRGFIQYF; DNA: TGTGCCAGCAGCCCTCGGGACAGGGGATTCATTCAGTACTTC; size: -; J: TRBJ2-4; V: TRBV5-6; D: TRBD1
CDR3: CASSIVGTSYEQFF; DNA: TGTGCCAGTAGTATAGTGGGGACTAGCTATGAGCAGTTCTTC; size: -; J: TRBJ2-1; V: TRBV19; D: TRBD2
CDR3: CASSLNFRNEQFF; DNA: TGTGCCAGCAGTTTAAATTTCAGGAATGAGCAGTTCTTC; size: many; J: TRBJ2-1; V: TRBV27; D: -
CDR3: CASSQADSALYEKLFF; DNA: TGTGCCAGCTCACAAGCTGACAGCGCCCTATATGAAAAACTGTTTTTT; size: once; J: TRBJ1-4; V: TRBV18; D: -
CDR3: CASSLAGGSYEQYF; DNA: TGTGCCAGCAGTCTAGCGGGGGGGTCCTACGAGCAGTACTTC; size: -; J: TRBJ2-7; V: TRBV28; D: TRBD2
CDR3: CASSRPGTGSTAQSSGGSLYEQYF; DNA: TGTGCCAGCAGCCGTCCCGGGACAGGTTCCACCGCGCAGAGTAGCGGAGGGTCTCTTTACGAGCAGTACTTC; size: few; J: TRBJ2-7; V: TRBV6-2/TRBV6-3; D: TRBD1
CDR3: CASSPRYGAGNTEAFF; DNA: TGTGCCAGCAGCCCCAGGTATGGTGCCGGGAACACTGAAGCTTTCTTT; size: -; J: TRBJ1-1; V: TRBV5-5; D: -
CDR3: CASSSVTNEKLFF; DNA: TGTGCCAGCAGCTCCGTAACTAATGAAAAACTGTTTTTT; size: -; J: TRBJ1-4; V: TRBV5-5; D: -
CDR3: CASSEPWSVAGETQYF; DNA: TGTGCCAGCAGTGAACCCTGGTCGGTGGCGGGAGAGACCCAGTACTTC; size: -; J: TRBJ2-5; V: TRBV25-1; D: -
CDR3: CASSLQASGGPEQYF; DNA: TGTGCCAGCAGTTTACAGGCTAGCGGGGGTCCGGAGCAGTACTTC; size: -; J: TRBJ2-7; V: TRBV28; D: TRBD2
CDR3: CASSPMDRLYNEQFF; DNA: TGTGCCAGCTCACCGATGGACAGACTCTACAATGAGCAGTTCTTC; size: once; J: TRBJ2-1; V: TRBV18; D: -
CDR3: CASSIGRREAFF; DNA: TGTGCCAGTAGTATAGGACGGAGAGAAGCTTTCTTT; size: -; J: TRBJ1-1; V: TRBV19; D: -
CDR3: CASSSRNWGNRGGEQYF; DNA: TGTGCCAGCAGCTCCCGTAATTGGGGAAACCGGGGAGGCGAGCAGTACTTC; size: -; J: TRBJ2-7; V: TRBV7-8; D: -
CDR3: CASSILAGYTDTQYF; DNA: TGTGCCAGTAGTATCCTAGCGGGATACACAGATACGCAGTATTTT; size: -; J: TRBJ2-3; V: TRBV19; D: TRBD2
CDR3: CASSLGTASYEQYF; DNA: TGTGCCAGCAGCTTAGGGACAGCCTCCTACGAGCAGTACTTC; size: -; J: TRBJ2-7; V: TRBV11-2; D: -
CDR3: CAWSEGTSGSSVQYF; DNA: TGTGCCTGGAGCGAAGGGACTAGCGGGAGTTCCGTGCAGTACTTC; size: -; J: TRBJ2-7; V: TRBV30; D: TRBD2
CDR3: CASSQTGGVETQYF; DNA: TGTGCCAGCTCACAGACAGGGGGCGTGGAGACCCAGTACTTC; size: -; J: TRBJ2-5; V: TRBV18; D: TRBD1
CDR3: CASSQARVSGGAGDEQFF; DNA: TGTGCCAGCAGCCAAGCCCGGGTTAGCGGGGGGGCCGGAGATGAGCAGTTCTTC; size: -; J: TRBJ2-1; V: TRBV3-1/TRBV3-2; D: TRBD2
CDR3: CASSQDGWDSENYEQYF; DNA: TGCGCCAGCAGCCAAGATGGATGGGACAGTGAAAACTACGAGCAGTACTTC; size: -; J: TRBJ2-7; V: TRBV4-1; D: TRBD1
CDR3: CASSLDGWTAYGYTF; DNA: TGCGCCAGCAGCTTGGATGGTTGGACAGCGTATGGCTACACCTTC; size: -; J: TRBJ1-2; V: TRBV5-1; D: -
CDR3: CASSLGAYTEAFF; DNA: TGTGCCAGCAGTTTAGGAGCTTACACTGAAGCTTTCTTT; size: -; J: TRBJ1-1; V: TRBV12-3/TRBV12-4; D: -
CDR3: CSAREGPAAFF; DNA: TGCAGTGCTAGAGAGGGCCCGGCGGCTTTCTTT; size: once; J: TRBJ1-1; V: TRBV20-1; D: -